The clone carrying this TCR beta chain came up many times. The source of the sample is a study of kidney transplant recipient with SARS-CoV-2 infection. TCRdb reprocessed the reads via MiXCR and lists one record per CDR3 protein. The sample has 200,000 to 250,000 distinct CDR3 sequences, less than 35% seen once. The J segment lost 6 bases and the V segment lost 3 bases, leaving 7 bases of the junction unmatched. The CDR3 spans 17 residues. The germline CDR1 and CDR2 sequences are LGHNA and YSLEER. Specimen: a blood sample, collected at baseline and on day 111 from a kidney transplant recipient. The sequence was obtained from a young adult male patient who had COVID-19 and was a kidney transplant recipient. The T cells may come from the graft donor. This rearrangement joins TRBV4-3 to TRBJ2-1; 14 bases map to TRBD2. DNA for the CDR3: TGCGCCAGCAGCCAGGACCTCGGGACTAGCGGGGGCAATGAGCAGTTCTTC. This gives the protein CASSQDLGTSGGNEQFF.